These 20 T cell receptor beta chains came from one sample sequenced in a study of blood T cell repertoires in COVID-19. This table comes from immunoSEQ multiplex PCR, and its TCRdb copy is limited to in-frame clones, with some not included. Of around 94,000 clones listed, about 85% are singletons. The sample taken for sequencing was peripheral blood. These receptors all stem from a man aged 45-65 years with active COVID-19.

The rearrangement joins TRBV10-3 to TRBJ2-1; TRBD2 matches 10 bases. The J segment lost 5 bases and the V segment lost 6 bases, leaving 7 bases of the junction unmatched. The germline CDR1 and CDR2 sequences are ENHRY and SYGVKD. This CDR3 has 15 residues. The CDR3 protein is CAIRPGAGGDNEQFF. The CDR3 DNA reads as TGTGCCATCAGACCGGGAGCGGGGGGGGACAATGAGCAGTTCTTC.

This sequence joins TRBV5-6 and TRBJ2-7; 7 bases are a match to TRBD1. The V and J ends lost 3 bases and 4 bases, in that order; junction bases with no gene match: 10. The CDR3 covers 15 residues. From germline, CDR1 is SGHDT and CDR2 YYEEEE. The CDR3 loop reads CASSSPGTDFYEQYF. The CDR3 DNA reads TGTGCCAGCAGCTCACCCGGGACAGACTTTTACGAGCAGTACTTC. Looking up the rest from reference TRBV5-6 and TRBJ2-7 gives the full variable domain: DAGVTQSPTHLIKTRGQQVTLRCSPKSGHDTVSWYQQALGQGPQFIFQYYEEEERQRGNFPDRFSGHQFPNYSSELNVNALLLGDSALYLCASSSPGTDFYEQYFGPGTRLTVT.

The chain has TRBV19 and TRBJ2-6; 7 bases line up with TRBD1. The germline gives CDR1 LNHDA, CDR2 SQIVND (reference sequence). The CDR3 consists of 15 residues. The junction had 4 bases not matched to a gene; V was cut back by 5 bases and J by 3 bases. DNA of the CDR3: TGTGCCAGTAGTGCCGGGACAGTTGGGGCCAACGTCCTGACTTTC. Protein: CASSAGTVGANVLTF.

V usage is TRBV7-9 and J usage is TRBJ2-1; tentative D call: TRBD1 (6 bases). CDR1 is SEHNR and CDR2 is FQNEAQ in the germline V gene (reference sequence). There are 16 residues in the CDR3. V lost 0 bases and J lost 7, with 16 bases in between. CDR3 sequence reads: CASSLAMGAWGNEQFF. CDR3 nucleotides: TGTGCCAGCAGCTTAGCGATGGGGGCTTGGGGTAATGAGCAGTTCTTC.

V is TRBV18 and J is TRBJ2-2; 12 bases align to TRBD1. V lost 4 bases, J lost 7 bases, and 4 bases stayed unmatched. Germline loops: CDR1 KGHSH, CDR2 LQKENI. The CDR3 loop spans 15 amino acids. Here the CDR3 reads CASSRDRGRVGELFF. The CDR3, as DNA: TGTGCCAGCTCACGGGACAGGGGGCGCGTCGGGGAGCTGTTTTTT. The full variable domain, completed using reference TRBV18 and TRBJ2-2, is NAGVMQNPRHLVRRRGQEARLRCSPMKGHSHVYWYRQLPEEGLKFMVYLQKENIIDESGMPKERFSAEFPKEGPSILRIQQVVRGDSAAYFCASSRDRGRVGELFFGEGSRLTVL.

V usage is TRBV9 and J usage is TRBJ1-3; the D is unclear. Germline values: CDR1 SGDLS, CDR2 YYNGEE. This CDR3 has 15 amino acids. The germline V and J ends were trimmed by 3 bases and 8 bases, with 18 bases remaining between them. The DNA of the CDR3 is TGTGCCAGCAGCGACCCCGGGAGAAGTCAACACACCATATATTTT. The encoded protein is CASSDPGRSQHTIYF.

The chain uses TRBV5-1 and TRBJ2-3, with 8 bases fitting TRBD1. Germline CDR1 reads SGHRS; CDR2 reads YFSETQ. V lost 0 bases, J lost 4 bases, and 4 bases stayed unmatched. The CDR3 contains 15 residues. This chain's CDR3 is CASSLGQGSADTQYF. CDR3 coding DNA: TGCGCCAGCAGCTTGGGACAGGGGAGCGCAGATACGCAGTATTTT.

In its sample, this clone was seen many times. The rearrangement uses TRBV2 and TRBJ1-5; no reliable D call. Germline CDR1 and CDR2: SNHLY and FYNNEI. V lost 4 bases, J lost 1 base, and 8 bases lay in between. CDR3 size: 14 residues. CDR3 sequence (DNA): TGTGCCAGCAGTGTCGCGATAAGCAATCAGCCCCAGCATTTT. Residues: CASSVAISNQPQHF.

This rearrangement joins TRBV6-5 to TRBJ2-5; 9 bases are a match to TRBD2. J gave up 5 bases and V 7 bases, and 8 bases lay outside the gene matches. This CDR3 is 14 amino acids long. From germline, CDR1 is MNHEY and CDR2 SVGAGI. CDR3 nucleotide sequence: TGTGCCAGCACCCGAAGCGGGGGGTCTGAGACCCAGTACTTC. Residues: CASTRSGGSETQYF.

This clone came up a few times. The V and J genes are TRBV4-1 and TRBJ1-1; D is perhaps TRBD1 (5 bases). The CDR3 spans 16 residues. Germline V lookup: CDR1 MGHRA, CDR2 YSYEKL. Trimming left V 4 bases short and J 7 bases short, with 22 bases between. The CDR3 loop reads CASSRAAGVETVEAFF. CDR3 nucleotide sequence: TGCGCCAGCAGCCGCGCGGCGGGGGTGGAGACGGTTGAAGCTTTCTTT.

The chain couples TRBV2 to TRBJ1-5; D is possibly TRBD1 (5 bases). There are 14 residues in the CDR3. The germline gives CDR1 SNHLY, CDR2 FYNNEI. V was shortened by 7 bases and J by 4 bases, with 14 bases between the two germline ends. The CDR3 DNA follows: TGTGCCAGCAACCCCGACAGAGCGAATCAGCCCCAGCATTTT. Protein: CASNPDRANQPQHF. Full variable domain (remainder filled in from reference TRBV2 and TRBJ1-5): EPEVTQTPSHQVTQMGQEVILRCVPISNHLYFYWYRQILGQKVEFLVSFYNNEISEKSEIFDDQFSVERPDGSNFTLKIRSTKLEDSAMYFCASNPDRANQPQHFGDGTRLSIL.

J is TRBJ1-1 and V is TRBV5-1; 8 bases line up with TRBD1. The CDR3 runs 15 residues. Losses at the gene ends were 4 bases for V and 4 bases for J; bases not matched to a gene: 9. Germline lookup yields CDR1 SGHRS and CDR2 YFSETQ. This CDR3 reads CASSIRQGMTTEAFF. The CDR3, as DNA: TGCGCCAGCAGCATACGACAGGGGATGACCACTGAAGCTTTCTTT.

The V call is TRBV19, the J call TRBJ2-5, with D tentatively TRBD2 (7 bases). V was shortened by 5 bases and J by 12 bases, with 19 bases between the two germline ends. The germline CDR1 and CDR2 sequences are LNHDA and SQIVND (reference sequence). The CDR3 is made up of 13 amino acids. CDR3: CASSPSWGGAEYF. CDR3 DNA: TGTGCCAGTAGTCCCAGTTGGGGGGGCGCCGAGTACTTC.

This rearrangement joins TRBV5-1 to TRBJ2-2; 7 bases are a match to TRBD1. V was pared by 7 bases and J by 0 bases, with 12 bases of the junction left unmatched. This CDR3 is built from 17 residues. Germline V lookup: CDR1 SGHRS, CDR2 YFSETQ. The CDR3 region is CASGNRGGGPNTGELFF. In DNA form, the CDR3 reads TGCGCCAGCGGGAACAGGGGTGGGGGACCGAACACCGGGGAGCTGTTTTTT.

V gene TRBV7-2 combines with J gene TRBJ1-5; 7 bases are shared with TRBD1. The CDR3 length is 19 residues. J gave up 0 bases and V 5 bases, and 16 bases lay outside the gene matches. Germline lookup yields CDR1 SGHTA and CDR2 FQGNSA. The CDR3 region is CASSLLRDSKIYSNQPQHF. CDR3 nucleotides: TGTGCCAGCAGCCTGCTACGGGACAGTAAAATTTATAGCAATCAGCCCCAGCATTTT.

This clone has just one count. This chain uses TRBV6-6 with TRBJ1-2; 8 bases line up with TRBD1. This CDR3 region has 15 residues. CDR1 is MNHNY and CDR2 is SVGAGI in the germline V gene (reference sequence). V lost 6 bases to trimming and J lost 8 bases; unmatched junction nucleotides: 14. The CDR3 spells CASRYPGQDLLGYTF. The CDR3 DNA reads as TGTGCCAGCAGATACCCGGGACAGGACCTATTGGGCTACACCTTC.

The chain is built from TRBV3-1 (or the pseudogene TRBV3-2) and TRBJ2-1, with TRBD2 matching 10 bases. There are 16 residues in the CDR3. Germline CDR1 is LGHDT and CDR2 is YNNKEL (reference sequence). With V trimmed by 2 bases and J by 8 bases, 9 bases remained unmatched. In DNA form, the CDR3 reads TGTGCCAGCAGCCAATATAGCGGGGGGACCCACTATGAGCAGTTCTTC. Amino acid sequence: CASSQYSGGTHYEQFF.

In nucleotides, the CDR3 is TGTGCCCGTGGGGGACAGGGAAAGTTGACCGGAAACACCATATATTTT. The encoded protein is CARGGQGKLTGNTIYF. The V and J genes are TRBV30 and TRBJ1-3; 9 bases fit TRBD1. Germline V gives CDR1 GTSNPN, CDR2 SVGIG (reference sequence). The CDR3 consists of 16 residues. The V gene end was trimmed by 8 bases and the J gene end by 4 bases; junction bases not matched to a gene: 15. The whole variable domain, remainder taken from reference TRBV30 and TRBJ1-3, is SQTIHQWPATLVQPVGSPLSLECTVEGTSNPNLYWYRQAAGRGLQLLFYSVGIGQISSEVPQNLSASRPQDRQFILSSKKLLLSDSGFYLCARGGQGKLTGNTIYFGEGSWLTVV.

The CDR3 region is CASSEVQYRAGNTIYF. For the CDR3, the DNA is TGTGCCAGCAGTGAAGTCCAATATCGGGCTGGAAACACCATATATTTT. This sequence joins TRBV2 and TRBJ1-3; D ambiguous. V lost 1 base and J lost 2, with 12 bases in between. Looked up from germline, CDR1 is SNHLY and CDR2 is FYNNEI. This CDR3 region has 16 residues.

This chain connects TRBV5-6 to TRBJ1-1; D gene unclear. Trimming pared 6 bases from V and 0 bases from J, leaving 9 bases between. This CDR3 has 13 residues. The germline gives CDR1 SGHDT, CDR2 YYEEEE. CDR3 in DNA: TGTGCCAGCACCCTGGGCATGAACACTGAAGCTTTCTTT. This translates into CASTLGMNTEAFF.